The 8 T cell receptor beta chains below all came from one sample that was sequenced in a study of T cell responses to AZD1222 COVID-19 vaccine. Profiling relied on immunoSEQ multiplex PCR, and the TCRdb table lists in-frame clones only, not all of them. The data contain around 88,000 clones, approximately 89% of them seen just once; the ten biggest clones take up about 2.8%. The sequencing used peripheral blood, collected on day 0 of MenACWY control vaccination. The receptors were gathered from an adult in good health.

DNA for the CDR3: TGTGCCAGCAGTCCTGGACAGGGAGGAGTAGCTTTCTTT. Residues: CASSPGQGGVAFF. The chain employs TRBV12-3 or TRBV12-4 and TRBJ1-1; TRBD1 agrees at 8 bases. The V and J ends lost 5 bases and 10 bases, in that order; junction bases with no gene match: 9. The CDR3 runs 13 residues.

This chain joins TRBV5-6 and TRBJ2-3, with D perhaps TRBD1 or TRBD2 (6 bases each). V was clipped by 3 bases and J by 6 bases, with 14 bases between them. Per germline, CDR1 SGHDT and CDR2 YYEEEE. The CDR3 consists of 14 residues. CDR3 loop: CASSWGGQRDTQYF. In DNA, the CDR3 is TGTGCCAGCAGCTGGGGAGGACAGAGGGATACGCAGTATTTT. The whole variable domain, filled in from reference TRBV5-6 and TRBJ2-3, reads DAGVTQSPTHLIKTRGQQVTLRCSPKSGHDTVSWYQQALGQGPQFIFQYYEEEERQRGNFPDRFSGHQFPNYSSELNVNALLLGDSALYLCASSWGGQRDTQYFGPGTRLTVL.

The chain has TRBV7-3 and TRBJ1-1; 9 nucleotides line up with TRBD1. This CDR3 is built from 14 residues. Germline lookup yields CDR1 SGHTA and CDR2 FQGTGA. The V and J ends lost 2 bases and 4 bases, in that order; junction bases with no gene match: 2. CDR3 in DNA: TGTGCCAGCAGCTTAGGACAGGGGATCACTGAAGCTTTCTTT. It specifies CASSLGQGITEAFF.

CDR3 residues: CASSPGTGRGYTF. In DNA form, the CDR3 reads TGCGCCAGCAGCCCCGGGACAGGGCGCGGCTACACCTTC. The chain couples TRBV5-1 to TRBJ1-2, with 9 nucleotides matching TRBD1. The CDR3 has 13 residues. Germline V gene data show CDR1 as SGHRS and CDR2 as YFSETQ. Losses at the gene ends were 4 bases for V and 8 bases for J; bases not matched to a gene: 6. Variable domain in full (rest from reference TRBV5-1 and TRBJ1-2): KAGVTQTPRYLIKTRGQQVTLSCSPISGHRSVSWYQQTPGQGLQFLFEYFSETQRNKGNFPGRFSGRQFSNSRSEMNVSTLELGDSALYLCASSPGTGRGYTFGSGTRLTVV.

The CDR3 here is CASSVDMNTEAFF. The CDR3 region has the DNA TGTGCCAGCAGCGTTGACATGAACACTGAAGCTTTCTTT. The J gene is TRBJ1-1, the V gene TRBV9, with D uncertain. The CDR3 consists of 13 residues. CDR1 SGDLS and CDR2 YYNGEE come from the germline V gene. V was trimmed by 2 bases and J by 0 bases, leaving 5 bases between them.

The chain's CDR3 is CASSFQGADFYGYTF. Here the CDR3 DNA reads TGTGCCAGCAGCTTCCAGGGGGCCGATTTTTATGGCTACACCTTC. The J gene is TRBJ1-2, the V gene TRBV7-9; 8 positions match TRBD1. CDR3 length: 15 residues. V lost 3 bases, J lost 5 bases, and 8 bases stayed unmatched. Germline V CDR1 and CDR2: SEHNR, FQNEAQ (reference sequence).

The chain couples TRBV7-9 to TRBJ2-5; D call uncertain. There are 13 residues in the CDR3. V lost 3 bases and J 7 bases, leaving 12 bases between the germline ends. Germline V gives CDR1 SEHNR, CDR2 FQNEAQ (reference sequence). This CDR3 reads CASSLISSVTQYF. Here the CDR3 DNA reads TGTGCCAGCAGCTTGATAAGCTCCGTGACCCAGTACTTC.

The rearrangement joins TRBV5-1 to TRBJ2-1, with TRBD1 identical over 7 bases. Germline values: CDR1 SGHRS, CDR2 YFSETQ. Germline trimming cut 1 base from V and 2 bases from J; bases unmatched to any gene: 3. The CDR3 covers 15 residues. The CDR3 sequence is CASSLSGTAYNEQFF. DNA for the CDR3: TGCGCCAGCAGCTTGTCCGGGACAGCCTACAATGAGCAGTTCTTC. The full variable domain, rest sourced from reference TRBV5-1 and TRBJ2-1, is KAGVTQTPRYLIKTRGQQVTLSCSPISGHRSVSWYQQTPGQGLQFLFEYFSETQRNKGNFPGRFSGRQFSNSRSEMNVSTLELGDSALYLCASSLSGTAYNEQFFGPGTRLTVL.